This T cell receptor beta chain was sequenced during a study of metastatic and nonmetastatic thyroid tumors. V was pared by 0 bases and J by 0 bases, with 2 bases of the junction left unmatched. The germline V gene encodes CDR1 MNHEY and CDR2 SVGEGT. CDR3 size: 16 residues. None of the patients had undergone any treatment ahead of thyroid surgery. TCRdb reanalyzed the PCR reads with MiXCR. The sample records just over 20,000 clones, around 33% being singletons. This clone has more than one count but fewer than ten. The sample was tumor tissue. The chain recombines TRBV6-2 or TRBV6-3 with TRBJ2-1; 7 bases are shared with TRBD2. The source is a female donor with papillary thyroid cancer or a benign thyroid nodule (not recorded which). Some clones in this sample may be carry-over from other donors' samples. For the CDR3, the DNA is TGTGCCAGCAGTTACTCGGCTAGCGGCTCCTACAATGAGCAGTTCTTC. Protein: CASSYSASGSYNEQFF.